This TCR beta chain was observed in a study of T cell responses to AZD1222 COVID-19 vaccine (dated by TCRdb to about 2021). About the full investigation: A total of 230 to 250 trial participants underwent TCR sequencing, of whom 207 received two doses of AZD1222 and approximately 25 received two doses of the MenACWY control vaccine. Trial participants were enrolled by age into subgroups of 18-55, 56-69 and 70-plus years, and around 140, 26 and 57 TCR-sequenced participants, respectively, were included in these subgroups. What the work shows at the level of the full study, not this receptor alone: Most participants were white British and females outnumbered males, and the authors suggested that clonal diversity may have been underestimated. Because no day 14 peak-response samples were available, repertoires were characterized only after the peak T cell response. After two AZD1222 doses, both the breadth and the depth of spike-specific TCRs were significantly higher than at day 0 and than in MenACWY recipients. In the small 56-69-year group, the increase in depth fell short of significance, most likely because of low power. Only five or six AZD1222 recipients were SARS-CoV-2 seropositive at baseline, limiting conclusions about previously exposed vaccinees. Reportedly, almost half of the unique spike-specific TCRs recognized epitopes lying outside the regions that are mutated in the B.1.351 and B.1.1.7 variants. CD4 TCRs associated with the vaccine covered the entire spike protein, and the dominant responses were in regions 160-218 and 743-854.

For CDR1 and CDR2, the germline V gene lists SGHTA and FQGNSA. Ends trimmed: V by 2 bases, J by 10 bases; bases unmatched to a gene: 6. The CDR3 contains 14 residues, cysteine and phenylalanine counted. Only the CDR3 part of the read is kept: 42 bases, read in frame from the first base. Points on this clone: Its recognized antigen is unknown. The input lacks base qualities; no much larger clone sits a single base away.

The CDR3 regions of human TCRbeta chains were analyzed by immunosequencing. From the authors' description of their analysis: Repertoire TCRs were matched against a reference library of SARS-CoV-2-specific TCRs generated with the MIRA antigen-specificity platform. Breadth was defined as the fraction of unique TCRs that were SARS-CoV-2-associated. Depth was defined as the fraction of total T cells that were SARS-CoV-2-associated. Using the MIRA data, each spike-specific TCR was assigned both to the spike region to which the TCR was reactive and to a CD4 or CD8 class. Log10-transformed breadth and depth values were compared by one-way ANOVA with Sidak's multiple comparisons tests. In its TCRdb copy, this immuneACCESS table keeps in-frame sequences only and misses some clones. Where compared with another copy, unresolved V genes explain less than half of these, and the others have no known cause. V and J calls and clone size come straight from that table; D and trimming were deduced from the DNA. The sample contains 90,000 to 100,000 clones, 85% of them found a single time. More than 4% of the sample is in the top ten clones.

Taken with the paper, the label for time point translates to: about 28 days (+/-7) after the second vaccine dose. AZD1222 recipients with second doses at about 4 weeks or about 12 weeks were pooled, because spike-specific TCR depth and breadth did not differ between schedules. The vaccinee samples were drawn from two UK trials, COV001 and COV002, one of which was a single-blind randomized controlled phase 2/3 trial testing AZD1222 (ChAdOx1 nCoV-19) in healthy adults. For TCRbeta chain sequencing, PBMC samples were collected from trial participants at day 0 and at day 28 after the second dose. The specimen comprised peripheral blood, sampled 28 days after the second AZD1222 dose. The chain is assembled from TRBV7-2 and TRBJ2-1, with 9 junctional bases fitting TRBD1. This receptor was identified in an adult who received the AZD1222 COVID-19 vaccine. The DNA sequence follows: TGTGCCAGCAGCTTAAGACAGGGGGAGATGGAGCAGTTCTTC. Translated, this gives CASSLRQGEMEQFF. With the rest looked up from the reference TRBV7-2 and TRBJ2-1 genes rather than sequenced, the full variable domain is GAGVSQSPSNKVTEKGKDVELRCDPISGHTALYWYRQSLGQGLEFLIYFQGNSAPDKSGLPSDRFSAERTGGSVSTLTIQRTQQEDSAVYLCASSLRQGEMEQFFGPGTRLTVL.